Below are 27 T cell receptor beta chains sequenced from a single sample in a study of blood T cells in healthy people across ages (dated by TCRdb to 2015 to 2017). Preparation of the library involved 5' RACE. Sequenced on an Illumina HiSeq 2500. A second PCR of roughly 7 to 11 cycles was performed with a sample-barcoded 5' primer and a J-beta primer mix. TCRdb handled the public reads itself, with Q25 trimming in fastp and clone calling in MiXCR, and kept productive beta chains. For every CDR3 protein sequence, its rows merge into one entry that carries the most common genes and DNA. Here the sample has about 700,000 distinct CDR3 sequences; less than 40% occur a single time. The ten largest clones add up to roughly 15% of the sample. The specimen was blood. The origin of the receptors is a woman of 80 years or more in good health. Donor details come from another sample of the same person, matched by shared clones.

As regards this clonotype: A read error may account for a junction end that differs from germline. V is TRBV6-2 or TRBV6-3 and J is TRBJ1-5; D perhaps matches TRBD1 (5 bases). Germline loops: CDR1 MNHEY, CDR2 SVGEGT. CDR3 size: 14 residues. CDR3 region: CTSRPGTVNQPQHF. For the CDR3, the DNA is TGTACCAGCAGGCCCGGGACTGTGAATCAGCCCCAGCATTTT.

This sequence joins TRBV7-3 and TRBJ1-6; D is ambiguous. The CDR3 sequence is 15 residues long. V was trimmed by 0 bases and J by 7 bases, leaving 10 bases between them. Germline loops: CDR1 SGHTA, CDR2 FQGTGA. CDR3 DNA sequence: TGTGCCAGCAGCTTAACAAACAGCAGGAATTCACCCCTCCACTTT. This encodes CASSLTNSRNSPLHF.

This chain joins TRBV7-2 and TRBJ2-1, with unresolved D. The germline gives CDR1 SGHTA, CDR2 FQGNSA. V was shortened by 3 bases and J by 4 bases, with 10 bases between the two germline ends. The CDR3 runs 14 residues. Written as DNA, the CDR3 is TGTGCCAGCAGCTTCCTTGGAGATTACAATGAGCAGTTCTTC. Translation: CASSFLGDYNEQFF.

In this sample, this clonotype turned up a few times. This chain joins TRBV5-1 and TRBJ1-1; 9 bases map to TRBD1. The CDR3 consists of 17 residues. The germline V gene encodes CDR1 SGHRS and CDR2 YFSETQ. V lost 0 bases and J lost 1; bases outside the gene matches: 7. The CDR3 here is CASSLGITTGGNTEAFF. As DNA, the CDR3 is TGCGCCAGCAGCTTGGGAATCACGACAGGGGGGAACACTGAAGCTTTCTTT.

On this clonotype itself: Mismatch with germline at one junction end may stem from a read error. V gene TRBV7-8 combines with J gene TRBJ2-1, with a possible D match to TRBD1 (6 bases). The germline gives CDR1 SGHVS, CDR2 FQNEAQ. The CDR3 length is 14 residues. The CDR3 reads CACSAGVRGNEQFF. CDR3 nucleotide sequence: TGTGCCTGCAGCGCAGGGGTTCGGGGCAATGAGCAGTTCTTC. The full variable domain, completed using reference TRBV7-8 and TRBJ2-1, is GAGVSQSPRYKVAKRGQDVALRCDPISGHVSLFWYQQALGQGPEFLTYFQNEAQLDKSGLPSDRFFAERPEGSVSTLKIQRTQQEDSAVYLCACSAGVRGNEQFFGPGTRLTVL.

At least ten counts were recorded for this clonotype. The chain joins TRBV7-2 to TRBJ2-1; no clear D gene. Trimming stripped 4 bases from V and 5 bases from J, with 6 bases between. CDR3 length: 12 residues. The germline V gene has CDR1 SGHTA and CDR2 FQGNSA. CDR3 amino acids: CASSWVHNEQFF. The DNA of the CDR3 is TGTGCCAGCAGCTGGGTCCACAATGAGCAGTTCTTC.

This clonotype was counted many times. Written as DNA, the CDR3 is TGTGCCAGCAGCCAAGTTTTCCAGGGAGAGACCCAGTACTTC. Amino acid sequence: CASSQVFQGETQYF. The chain couples TRBV14 to TRBJ2-5, with D possibly TRBD1 on 5 matching bases. Germline CDR1 reads SGHDN; CDR2 reads FVKESK. There are 14 residues in the CDR3. Trimming cost V 1 base and J 4 bases, with 10 bases left between them.

This sequence joins TRBV5-5 and TRBJ1-2; D unclear. V dropped 2 bases and J dropped 3 bases, with 14 bases sitting between them. The germline gives CDR1 SGHKS, CDR2 YYEKEE (reference sequence). This CDR3 has 15 amino acids. CDR3 bases: TGTGCCAGCAGCTTTTCCGGATCCACGGACTATGGCTACACCTTC. It is translated as CASSFSGSTDYGYTF.

This clonotype has at least ten counts. The rearrangement joins TRBV5-1 to TRBJ1-2, with 7 positions matching TRBD1. CDR3 length equals 16 residues. Germline V lookup: CDR1 SGHRS, CDR2 YFSETQ. J was trimmed by 0 bases and V by 1 base; bases with no gene match: 6. CDR3 nucleotide sequence: TGCGCCAGCAGCTTGACCGGGACAGTAGCTAACTATGGCTACACCTTC. It is translated as CASSLTGTVANYGYTF. The full variable domain, completed using reference TRBV5-1 and TRBJ1-2, is KAGVTQTPRYLIKTRGQQVTLSCSPISGHRSVSWYQQTPGQGLQFLFEYFSETQRNKGNFPGRFSGRQFSNSRSEMNVSTLELGDSALYLCASSLTGTVANYGYTFGSGTRLTVV.

The chain recombines TRBV18 with TRBJ2-3; D ambiguous. The length of the CDR3 is 15 residues. Germline lookup yields CDR1 KGHSH and CDR2 LQKENI. Trimming cost V 1 base and J 0 bases, with 8 bases left between them. Here the CDR3 DNA reads TGTGCCAGCTCACCACAGGAGTTTAGCACAGATACGCAGTATTTT. Encoded protein: CASSPQEFSTDTQYF.

As concerns this clonotype: A much larger clone differs from this one at a single base, so this may be a read error. The chain couples TRBV5-1 to TRBJ2-3; 9 bases agree with TRBD2. The CDR3 has 15 residues. Germline CDR1 SGHRS, CDR2 YFSETQ. The CDR3 here is CASRVAGVITDMQYF. In DNA form, the CDR3 reads TGCGCCAGCAGGGTAGCGGGGGTGATCACAGATATGCAGTATTTT. The full variable domain, in which reference TRBV5-1 and TRBJ2-3 provide the parts outside the CDR3, is KAGVTQTPRYLIKTRGQQVTLSCSPISGHRSVSWYQQTPGQGLQFLFEYFSETQRNKGNFPGRFSGRQFSNSRSEMNVSTLELGDSALYLCASRVAGVITDMQYFGPGTRLTVL.

This clonotype was seen a few times. V and J are TRBV18 and TRBJ1-4, with 8 bases lining up with TRBD1. This CDR3 contains 14 residues. J lost 8 bases, V lost 2 bases, and 4 bases had no gene match. CDR1 is KGHSH, CDR2 LQKENI, per germline. The CDR3 sequence: CASSPAGQAEKLFF. CDR3 nucleotide sequence: TGTGCCAGCTCACCAGCGGGACAGGCGGAAAAACTGTTTTTT.

In its sample, this clonotype was seen many times. V is TRBV6-1 and J is TRBJ2-3; D is perhaps TRBD2 (8 bases). This CDR3 comprises 15 residues. Germline values: CDR1 MNHNS, CDR2 SASEGT. Trimming cost V 7 bases and J 2 bases, with 16 bases left between them. This CDR3 is CASIGTRGLTDTQYF. DNA for the CDR3: TGTGCCAGCATTGGGACTAGGGGGCTCACAGATACGCAGTATTTT.

This clonotype was seen a few times. One base away lies a much larger clone, so this may be a sequencing read error. The chain employs TRBV15 and TRBJ2-1; perhaps D is TRBD1 or TRBD2 (6 bases each). The CDR3 spans 16 residues. Between the trimmed V and J ends, which lost 0 bases and 10 bases, there was a span of 19 bases. Germline V CDR1 and CDR2: LNHNV, YYDKDF (reference sequence). The CDR3 nucleotides are TGTGCCACCAGCAGAGATGGAGGGGGGACGGGTTACGAGCAGTTCTTC. It specifies CATSRDGGGTGYEQFF.

As for this clonotype: Just one base apart from a much larger clone, this may be a read error. This CDR3 reads CASGQDPGLREAQYF. CDR3 nucleotide sequence: TGTGCCAGCGGCCAAGATCCGGGACTACGGGAGGCCCAGTACTTC. The chain carries TRBV3-1 and TRBJ2-5, with 7 nucleotides matching TRBD2. Germline loops: CDR1 LGHDT, CDR2 YNNKEL (reference sequence). This CDR3 is built from 15 residues.

This clonotype has just one count. This may be a read error: a much more frequent sequence differs by one nucleotide. The chain couples TRBV30 to TRBJ2-5; 10 bases line up with TRBD1. The CDR3 consists of 14 residues. CDR1 GTSNPN and CDR2 SVGIG come from the germline V gene (reference sequence). Trimming took 8 bases from V and 5 from J; bases not matched to a gene: 11. The CDR3 sequence: CAVTGQGPWETQYF. For the CDR3, the DNA is TGTGCCGTAACGGGACAGGGGCCGTGGGAGACCCAGTACTTC.

For this clonotype: A read error may explain this, as a much larger clone is one base away. The rearrangement uses TRBV7-2 and TRBJ2-1, with D perhaps TRBD2 (7 bases). The DNA end is more similar to TRBJ2-7, so the J call may be wrong. Germline lookup yields CDR1 SGHTA and CDR2 FQGNSA. The CDR3 is 15 residues long. As DNA, the CDR3 is TGTGCCAGCAGCTTACGGGGGGCGACCTACAATGAGCAGTACTTC. Translation gives CASSLRGATYNEQYF.

This clonotype came up many times. The V gene is TRBV7-3, the J gene TRBJ2-1; D unresolved. Germline CDR1 is SGHTA and CDR2 is FQGTGA. The CDR3 has 11 residues. The ends were cut back, 2 bases at V and 10 bases at J, with 6 bases in the middle. CDR3 coding DNA: TGTGCCAGCAGCTTAGGGTCGGAGCAGTTCTTC. Protein sequence: CASSLGSEQFF.

V usage is TRBV20-1 and J usage is TRBJ2-5; D tentatively fits TRBD1 or TRBD2 (5 bases each). With 6 bases removed from V and 4 bases from J, the gap between germline ends came to 12 bases. The CDR3 loop spans 12 amino acids. The germline V gene has CDR1 DFQATT and CDR2 SNEGSKA (reference sequence). CDR3 sequence reads: CSARGPLETQYF. CDR3 coding DNA: TGCAGTGCGAGGGGCCCTTTAGAGACCCAGTACTTC.

This clonotype has at least ten counts. The chain combines TRBV5-1 with TRBJ1-4; D not resolved. The CDR3 covers 14 residues. V was trimmed by 4 bases and J by 8 bases, leaving 15 bases between them. CDR1 SGHRS and CDR2 YFSETQ come from the germline V gene. The CDR3 coding sequence is TGCGCCAGCAGCCCCCTCAGGCTTTCGGAAAAACTGTTTTTT. Translated: CASSPLRLSEKLFF.

This clonotype was counted at least ten times. The chain has TRBV4-2 and TRBJ2-5, with TRBD2 identical over 8 bases. This CDR3 is 16 amino acids long. V dropped 0 bases and J dropped 2; count of bases not matched to a gene: 5. In germline, CDR1 is LGHNA, CDR2 YNFKEQ. The chain's CDR3 is CASSQEFGGVQETQYF. CDR3 in DNA: TGTGCCAGCAGCCAAGAGTTCGGGGGGGTACAAGAGACCCAGTACTTC.

The CDR3 coding sequence is TGTGCCAGCAGTGAAGCAGGGGTTGAGCAGTACTTC. Translated, it gives CASSEAGVEQYF. This chain links TRBV6-1 with TRBJ2-7; maybe TRBD1 (5 bases). Germline CDR1 is MNHNS and CDR2 is SASEGT. With 0 bases removed from V and 7 bases from J, the gap between germline ends came to 7 bases. This CDR3 is 12 amino acids long.

This clonotype was found a few times. At one boundary the junction diverges from the germline segment, which might be a read error. The J gene is TRBJ2-5, the V gene TRBV14; possibly TRBD1 for D (5 bases). Germline CDR1 and CDR2: SGHDN and FVKESK. The length of the CDR3 is 12 residues. CDR3 loop: CASSQGRQNVDF. The CDR3 DNA is TGTGCCAGCAGCCAGGGAAGACAGAACGTAGACTTC.

V and J are TRBV12-3 or TRBV12-4 and TRBJ2-3; 13 bases match TRBD2. J lost 4 bases, V lost 5 bases, and 6 bases had no gene match. The CDR3 is 16 residues long. The CDR3: CASSKLAGGTADTQYF. CDR3 DNA sequence: TGTGCCAGCAGTAAACTAGCGGGAGGGACCGCAGATACGCAGTATTTT.

The chain employs TRBV2 and TRBJ1-1; D is unresolved. The CDR3 length is 13 residues. Trimming pared 7 bases from V and 1 base from J, leaving 10 bases between. CDR1 SNHLY and CDR2 FYNNEI come from the germline V gene. The CDR3 loop reads CASNWEANTEAFF. The CDR3 bases are TGTGCCAGCAATTGGGAGGCGAACACTGAAGCTTTCTTT.

In this sample, this clonotype turned up many times. The chain recombines TRBV3-1 with TRBJ2-7; D is unresolved. Germline V CDR1 and CDR2: LGHDT, YNNKEL (reference sequence). V was cut by 0 bases and J by 4 bases, with 16 bases left in between. The CDR3 sequence is 16 residues long. The CDR3 reads CASSQDMVAGLYEQYF. CDR3 nucleotides: TGTGCCAGCAGCCAAGATATGGTAGCTGGGTTGTACGAGCAGTACTTC.

This clonotype was recorded at least ten times. The chain is built from TRBV7-9 and TRBJ2-1; 9 bases are shared with TRBD2. Germline-derived CDR1 and CDR2 are SEHNR and FQNEAQ (reference sequence). The CDR3 covers 16 residues. The ends lost 4 bases at V and 4 bases at J; junction bases unmatched: 8. The CDR3 nucleotides read TGTGCCAGCAGCTCCCGAGGGACTAGCCATTACAATGAGCAGTTCTTC. This encodes CASSSRGTSHYNEQFF.